This T cell receptor beta chain was captured by sequencing in a study of early T cells in non-severe SARS-CoV-2 infection. Background on the study: Unsorted whole-blood RNA was sequenced in bulk, leaving chains unpaired.

Molecules of cDNA were individually given unique molecular identifiers that were attached to them. From the 5' RACE reads, TCRdb called clonotypes with MiXCR, one entry per CDR3 protein. Of about 60,000 distinct CDR3 sequences listed, around 13% were seen once; the top ten hold 3.5% to 5.5%. Sequenced sample: whole blood. This TCR came from an adult who was a healthcare worker with PCR-confirmed SARS-CoV-2 infection or an uninfected control (not recorded which).

CDR3 nucleotides: TGTGCCACCAGCAGAGTTACTAGCGGACTAGAGACCCAGTACTTC. Protein: CATSRVTSGLETQYF. J is TRBJ2-5 and V is TRBV15, with 8 bases aligning to TRBD2. Germline CDR1 LNHNV, CDR2 YYDKDF (reference sequence). The V gene end was trimmed by 1 base and the J gene end by 4 bases; junction bases not matched to a gene: 5. The CDR3 extends over 15 amino acids.